The clone carrying this TCR beta chain was seen only once. Its target is unknown. The source of the sample is a study of CD8+ T cells in alopecia areata. Background on the study: Using the percentage of affected scalp area, treated patients' severity was scored. Study results and caveats: Amid tofacitinib therapy, many expanded lesional clones stayed present in scalp and blood.

Following RNA extraction, reverse transcription yielded cDNA that acted as the sequencing template. Libraries were prepared by immunoSEQ multiplex PCR; TCRdb keeps only in-frame clonotypes and omits some of them. The sample comprises fewer than 250,000 clones, less than 45% of which are singletons, and around 3% rests with the top ten. Trimming left V 2 bases short and J 0 bases short, with 8 bases between. CDR3 size: 15 residues. Germline values: CDR1 SNHLY, CDR2 FYNNEI. The treatment here: oral pan-JAK inhibitor, 5-10 mg twice daily. The TCR was taken from a human donor with alopecia areata. V is TRBV2 and J is TRBJ2-4; D call uncertain. The input for sequencing was CD4+ T cells sorted from blood, taken at approximately week 36, from a patient treated with tofacitinib. Here the CDR3 reads CASSEQQLAKNIQYF. The CDR3 nucleotides read TGTGCCAGCAGTGAACAACAGCTAGCCAAAAACATTCAGTACTTC.